This T cell receptor beta chain emerged from a study of CD8+CD57+ T cells in acquired aplastic anemia. Study-wide results and limits: Overlap between patients and controls comprised 25 to 30 CD8+ CDR3 sequences.

The germline V gene has CDR1 MNHEY and CDR2 SVGAGI. The CDR3 runs 20 residues. The J segment lost 0 bases and the V segment lost 4 bases, leaving 14 bases of the junction unmatched. Details on this clonotype: As yet, its antigen is unknown.

The template used for profiling TCR beta VDJ and CDR3 was genomic DNA. TCRdb passed the reads through MiXCR, listing each CDR3 protein once. This table has about 64,000 distinct CDR3 sequences, about 54% appearing once. The TCR was taken from a human donor in good health, serving as a control. The V and J genes are TRBV6-5 and TRBJ2-1; 11 bases match TRBD2. The sample consisted of sorted CD4+, CD8+, or CD8+CD57+ T cells (not recorded which) from PBMCs. CDR3 sequence: CASSFNGTSGIPRSYNEQFF. DNA of the CDR3: TGTGCCAGCAGTTTCAACGGGACTAGCGGTATCCCCCGCTCCTACAATGAGCAGTTCTTC.